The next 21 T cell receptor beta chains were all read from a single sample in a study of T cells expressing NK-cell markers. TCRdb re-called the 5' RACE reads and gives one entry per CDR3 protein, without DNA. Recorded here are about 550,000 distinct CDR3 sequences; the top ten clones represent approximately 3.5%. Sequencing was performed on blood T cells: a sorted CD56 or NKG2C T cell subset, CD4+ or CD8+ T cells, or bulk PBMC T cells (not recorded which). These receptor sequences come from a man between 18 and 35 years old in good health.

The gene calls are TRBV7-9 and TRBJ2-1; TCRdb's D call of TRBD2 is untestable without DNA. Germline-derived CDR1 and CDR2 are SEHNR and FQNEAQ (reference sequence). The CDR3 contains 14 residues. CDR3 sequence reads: CASSGQTSGRSQFF.

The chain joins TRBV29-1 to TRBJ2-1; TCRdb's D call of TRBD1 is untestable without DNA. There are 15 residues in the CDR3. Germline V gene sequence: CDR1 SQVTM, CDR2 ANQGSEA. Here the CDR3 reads CSVEDLEKGINEQFF.

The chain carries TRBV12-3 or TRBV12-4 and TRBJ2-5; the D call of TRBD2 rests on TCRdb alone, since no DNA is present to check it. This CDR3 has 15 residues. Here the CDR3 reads CASSLFSGTGVTQYF.

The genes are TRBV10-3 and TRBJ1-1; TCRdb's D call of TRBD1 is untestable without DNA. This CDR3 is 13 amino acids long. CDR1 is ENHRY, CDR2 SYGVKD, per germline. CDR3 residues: CAISESSQGEAFF.

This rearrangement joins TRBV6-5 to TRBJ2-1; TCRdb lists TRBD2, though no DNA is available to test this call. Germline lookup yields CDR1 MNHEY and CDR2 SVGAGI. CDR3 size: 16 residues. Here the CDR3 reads CASSYSSGIGADEQFF.

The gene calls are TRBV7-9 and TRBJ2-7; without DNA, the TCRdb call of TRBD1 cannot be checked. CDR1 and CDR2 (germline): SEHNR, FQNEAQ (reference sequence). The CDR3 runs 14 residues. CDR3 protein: CASSTTGGDYEQYF.

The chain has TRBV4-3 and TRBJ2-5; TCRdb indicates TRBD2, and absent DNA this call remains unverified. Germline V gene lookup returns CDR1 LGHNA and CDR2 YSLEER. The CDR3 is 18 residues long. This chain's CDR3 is CASSQEGSLASGQETQYF.

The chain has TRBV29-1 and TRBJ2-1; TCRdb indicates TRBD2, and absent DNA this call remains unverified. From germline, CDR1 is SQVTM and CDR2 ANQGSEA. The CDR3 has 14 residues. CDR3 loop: CSVAGLHYYNEQFF.

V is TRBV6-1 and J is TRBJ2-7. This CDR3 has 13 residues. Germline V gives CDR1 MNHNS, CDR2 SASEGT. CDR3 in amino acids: CASSMTASYEQYF.

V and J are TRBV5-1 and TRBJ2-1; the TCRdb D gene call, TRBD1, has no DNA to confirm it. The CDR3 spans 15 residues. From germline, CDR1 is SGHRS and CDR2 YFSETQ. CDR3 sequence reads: CASSRPPASGNEQFF.

CDR3 sequence: CASSPRDRSSYNSPLHF. The chain has TRBV7-2 and TRBJ1-6; TCRdb proposes TRBD1, but this gene call is untestable without DNA. Germline V lookup: CDR1 SGHTA, CDR2 FQGNSA. The CDR3 is 17 residues long. Full variable domain (rest looked up from reference TRBV7-2 and TRBJ1-6): GAGVSQSPSNKVTEKGKDVELRCDPISGHTALYWYRQSLGQGLEFLIYFQGNSAPDKSGLPSDRFSAERTGGSVSTLTIQRTQQEDSAVYLCASSPRDRSSYNSPLHFGNGTRLTVT.

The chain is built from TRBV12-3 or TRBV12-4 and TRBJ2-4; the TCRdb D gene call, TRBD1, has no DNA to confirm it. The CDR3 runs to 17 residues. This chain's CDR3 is CASSFIGTGVPKNIQYF.

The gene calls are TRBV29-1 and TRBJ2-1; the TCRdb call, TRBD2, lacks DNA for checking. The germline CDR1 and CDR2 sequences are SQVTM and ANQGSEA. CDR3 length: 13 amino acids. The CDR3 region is CSVVPKRGNEQFF.

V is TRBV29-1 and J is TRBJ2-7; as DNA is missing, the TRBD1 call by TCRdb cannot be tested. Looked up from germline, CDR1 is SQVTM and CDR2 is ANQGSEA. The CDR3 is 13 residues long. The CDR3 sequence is CSAQDRPSYEQYF.

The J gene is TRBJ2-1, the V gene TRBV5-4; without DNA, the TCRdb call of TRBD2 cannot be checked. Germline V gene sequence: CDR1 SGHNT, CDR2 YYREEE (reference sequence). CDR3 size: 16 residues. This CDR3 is CASSLARGLGTHEQFF.

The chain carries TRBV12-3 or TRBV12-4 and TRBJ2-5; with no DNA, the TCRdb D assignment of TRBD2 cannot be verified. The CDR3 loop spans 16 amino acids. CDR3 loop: CASSQDLADFQETQYF.

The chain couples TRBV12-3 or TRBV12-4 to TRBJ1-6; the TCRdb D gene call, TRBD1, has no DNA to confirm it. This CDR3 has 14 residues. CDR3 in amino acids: CASRKTGEGSPLHF.

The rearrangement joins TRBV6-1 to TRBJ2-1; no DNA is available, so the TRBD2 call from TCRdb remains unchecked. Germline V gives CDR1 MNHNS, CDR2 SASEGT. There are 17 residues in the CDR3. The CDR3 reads CASRSTLGLAGGREQFF.

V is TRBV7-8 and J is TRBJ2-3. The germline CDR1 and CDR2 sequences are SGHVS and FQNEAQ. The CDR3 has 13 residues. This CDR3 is CASSLASMDTQYF.

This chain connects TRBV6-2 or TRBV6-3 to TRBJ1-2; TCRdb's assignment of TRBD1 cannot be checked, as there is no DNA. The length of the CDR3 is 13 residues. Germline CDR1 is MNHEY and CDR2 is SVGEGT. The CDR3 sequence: CASSATDVRGYTF.

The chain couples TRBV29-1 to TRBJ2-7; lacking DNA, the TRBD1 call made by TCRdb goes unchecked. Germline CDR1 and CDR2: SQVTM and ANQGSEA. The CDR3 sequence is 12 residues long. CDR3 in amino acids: CSVGVGGREQYF.